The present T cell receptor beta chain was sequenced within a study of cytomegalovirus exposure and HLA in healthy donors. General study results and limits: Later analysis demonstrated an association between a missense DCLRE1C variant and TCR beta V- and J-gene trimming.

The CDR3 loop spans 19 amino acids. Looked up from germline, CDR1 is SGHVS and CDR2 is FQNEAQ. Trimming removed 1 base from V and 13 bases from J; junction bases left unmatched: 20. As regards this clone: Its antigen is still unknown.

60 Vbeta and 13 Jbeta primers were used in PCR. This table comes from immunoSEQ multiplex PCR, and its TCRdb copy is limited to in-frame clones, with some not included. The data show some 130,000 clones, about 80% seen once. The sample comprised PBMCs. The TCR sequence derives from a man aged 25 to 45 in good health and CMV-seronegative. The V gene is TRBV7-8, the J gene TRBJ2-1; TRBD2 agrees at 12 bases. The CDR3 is CASSLGASGRASLSLGQFF. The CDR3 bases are TGTGCCAGCAGCTTAGGAGCTAGCGGGAGGGCCAGCCTAAGCCTGGGACAGTTCTTC.